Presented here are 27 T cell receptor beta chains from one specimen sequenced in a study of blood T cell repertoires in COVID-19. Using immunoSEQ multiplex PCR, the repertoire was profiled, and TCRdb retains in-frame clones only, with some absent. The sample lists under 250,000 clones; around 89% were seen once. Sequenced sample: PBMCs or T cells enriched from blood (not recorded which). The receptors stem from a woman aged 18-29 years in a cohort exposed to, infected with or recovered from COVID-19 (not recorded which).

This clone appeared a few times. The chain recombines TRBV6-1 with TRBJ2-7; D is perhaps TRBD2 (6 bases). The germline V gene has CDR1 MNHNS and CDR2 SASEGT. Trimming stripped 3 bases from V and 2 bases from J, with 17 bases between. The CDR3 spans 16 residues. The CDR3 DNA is TGTGCCAGCAGTGATCCAGGACTATCTAATCCCTACGAGCAGTACTTC. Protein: CASSDPGLSNPYEQYF.

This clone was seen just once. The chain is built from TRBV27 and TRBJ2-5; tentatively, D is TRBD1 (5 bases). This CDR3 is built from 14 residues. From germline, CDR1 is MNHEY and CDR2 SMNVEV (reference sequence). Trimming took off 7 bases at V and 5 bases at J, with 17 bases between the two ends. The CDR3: CASTPTGPGETQYF. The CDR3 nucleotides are TGTGCCAGCACGCCTACAGGCCCCGGGGAGACCCAGTACTTC.

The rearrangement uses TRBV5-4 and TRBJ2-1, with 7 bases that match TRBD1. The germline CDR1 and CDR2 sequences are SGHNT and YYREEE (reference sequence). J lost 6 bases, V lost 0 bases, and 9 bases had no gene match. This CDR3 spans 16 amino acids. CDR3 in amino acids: CASSLDPPKGANEQFF. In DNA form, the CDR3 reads TGTGCCAGCAGCTTGGACCCCCCTAAGGGGGCCAATGAGCAGTTCTTC.

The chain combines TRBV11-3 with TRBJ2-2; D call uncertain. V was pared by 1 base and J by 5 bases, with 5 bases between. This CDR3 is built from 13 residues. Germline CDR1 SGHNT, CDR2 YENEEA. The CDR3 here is CASSLVLTGELFF. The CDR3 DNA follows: TGTGCCAGCAGCTTAGTACTTACCGGGGAGCTGTTTTTT.

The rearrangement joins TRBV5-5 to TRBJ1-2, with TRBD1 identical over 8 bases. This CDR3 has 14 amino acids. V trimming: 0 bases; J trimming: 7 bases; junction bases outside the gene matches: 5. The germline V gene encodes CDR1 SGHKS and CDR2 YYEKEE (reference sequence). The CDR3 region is CASSLEGTGVGYTF. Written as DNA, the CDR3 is TGTGCCAGCAGCTTGGAGGGGACAGGAGTTGGCTACACCTTC. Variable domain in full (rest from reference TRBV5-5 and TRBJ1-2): DAGVTQSPTHLIKTRGQQVTLRCSPISGHKSVSWYQQVLGQGPQFIFQYYEKEERGRGNFPDRFSARQFPNYSSELNVNALLLGDSALYLCASSLEGTGVGYTFGSGTRLTVV.

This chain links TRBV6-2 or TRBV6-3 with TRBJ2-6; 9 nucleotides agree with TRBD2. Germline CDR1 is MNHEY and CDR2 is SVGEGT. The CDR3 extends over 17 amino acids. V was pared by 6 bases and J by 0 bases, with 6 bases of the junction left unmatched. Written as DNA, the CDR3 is TGTGCCAGCAGCCCTTTTAGCGGGAGCTCTGGGGCCAACGTCCTGACTTTC. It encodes CASSPFSGSSGANVLTF.

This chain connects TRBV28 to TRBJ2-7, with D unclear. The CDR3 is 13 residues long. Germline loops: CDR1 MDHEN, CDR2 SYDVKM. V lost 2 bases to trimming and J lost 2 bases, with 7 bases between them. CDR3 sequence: CASSLRLPYEQYF. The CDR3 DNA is TGTGCCAGCAGTTTACGACTTCCCTACGAGCAGTACTTC. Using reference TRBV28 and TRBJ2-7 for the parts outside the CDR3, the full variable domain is DVKVTQSSRYLVKRTGEKVFLECVQDMDHENMFWYRQDPGLGLRLIYFSYDVKMKEKGDIPEGYSVSREKKERFSLILESASTNQTSMYLCASSLRLPYEQYFGPGTRLTVT.

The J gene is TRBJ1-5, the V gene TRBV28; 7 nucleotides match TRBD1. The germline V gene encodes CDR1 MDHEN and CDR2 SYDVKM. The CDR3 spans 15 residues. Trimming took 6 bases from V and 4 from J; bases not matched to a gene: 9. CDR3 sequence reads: CASSRGVLLNQPQHF. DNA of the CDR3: TGTGCCAGCAGCAGGGGGGTACTGCTTAATCAGCCCCAGCATTTT.

The CDR3 DNA sequence: TGTGCCAGCTCACCAATCCTTGACAGTAAGCCCGCTTCAGCTAAAGGCTACACCTTC. Its protein product is CASSPILDSKPASAKGYTF. This chain links TRBV18 with TRBJ1-2; weak D call: TRBD1 (5 bases). Per the germline V gene, CDR1 is KGHSH and CDR2 is LQKENI. This CDR3 is 19 amino acids long. V lost 2 bases to trimming and J lost 8 bases, with 30 bases between them. Full variable domain (missing parts from reference TRBV18 and TRBJ1-2): NAGVMQNPRHLVRRRGQEARLRCSPMKGHSHVYWYRQLPEEGLKFMVYLQKENIIDESGMPKERFSAEFPKEGPSILRIQQVVRGDSAAYFCASSPILDSKPASAKGYTFGSGTRLTVV.

The CDR3, as DNA: TGTGCCAGCAGCTCCCTCCTGACTAGCGGGAGGTCCCGCCAAGAGACCCAGTACTTC. Protein sequence: CASSSLLTSGRSRQETQYF. The rearrangement joins TRBV7-6 to TRBJ2-5; 13 bases line up with TRBD2. The CDR3 covers 19 residues. Losses at the gene ends were 4 bases for V and 1 base for J; bases not matched to a gene: 12. CDR1 and CDR2 from the germline V gene are SGHVS and FNYEAQ.

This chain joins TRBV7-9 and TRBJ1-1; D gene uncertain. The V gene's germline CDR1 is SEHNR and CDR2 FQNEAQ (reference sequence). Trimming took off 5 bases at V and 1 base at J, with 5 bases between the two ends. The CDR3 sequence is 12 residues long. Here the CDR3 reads CASSGRNTEAFF. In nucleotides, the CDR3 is TGTGCCAGCAGCGGGAGGAACACTGAAGCTTTCTTT.

The CDR3 loop is CASSLEHNYGYTF. The CDR3 DNA reads TGTGCCAGCAGCTTGGAACACAACTATGGCTACACCTTC. The V and J genes are TRBV5-6 and TRBJ1-2; D gene uncertain. The germline V and J ends were trimmed by 0 bases and 2 bases, with 5 bases remaining between them. The CDR3 loop spans 13 amino acids. In germline, CDR1 is SGHDT, CDR2 YYEEEE. The full variable domain, rest sourced from reference TRBV5-6 and TRBJ1-2, is DAGVTQSPTHLIKTRGQQVTLRCSPKSGHDTVSWYQQALGQGPQFIFQYYEEEERQRGNFPDRFSGHQFPNYSSELNVNALLLGDSALYLCASSLEHNYGYTFGSGTRLTVV.

CDR3 protein: CASRSVANNQPQHF. The CDR3 nucleotides are TGTGCCAGCCGCTCCGTGGCAAATAATCAGCCCCAGCATTTT. The V gene is TRBV6-5, the J gene TRBJ1-5; D is unresolved. The CDR3 consists of 14 residues. CDR1 and CDR2 from the germline V gene are MNHEY and SVGAGI. Trimming pared 8 bases from V and 4 bases from J, leaving 15 bases between.

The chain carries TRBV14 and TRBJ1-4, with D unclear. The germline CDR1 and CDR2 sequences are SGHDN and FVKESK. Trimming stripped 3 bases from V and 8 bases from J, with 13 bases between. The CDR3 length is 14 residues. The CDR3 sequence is CASSQRRSGEKLFF. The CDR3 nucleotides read TGTGCCAGCAGCCAGAGGAGGAGTGGCGAAAAACTGTTTTTT.

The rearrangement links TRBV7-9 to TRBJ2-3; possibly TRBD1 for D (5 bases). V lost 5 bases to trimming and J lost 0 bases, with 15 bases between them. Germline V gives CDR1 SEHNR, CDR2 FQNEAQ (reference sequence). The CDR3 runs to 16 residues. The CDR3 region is CASSEQVAYSTDTQYF. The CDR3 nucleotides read TGTGCCAGCAGCGAACAGGTCGCCTATAGCACAGATACGCAGTATTTT.

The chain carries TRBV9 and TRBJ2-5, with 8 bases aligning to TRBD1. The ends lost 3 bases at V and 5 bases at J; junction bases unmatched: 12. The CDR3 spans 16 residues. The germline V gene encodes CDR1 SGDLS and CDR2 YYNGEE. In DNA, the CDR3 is TGTGCCAGCAGCGCGAGGGGACAGGCCGGCGGGGAGACCCAGTACTTC. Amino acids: CASSARGQAGGETQYF. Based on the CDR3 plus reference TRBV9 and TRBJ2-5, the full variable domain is DSGVTQTPKHLITATGQRVTLRCSPRSGDLSVYWYQQSLDQGLQFLIQYYNGEERAKGNILERFSAQQFPDLHSELNLSSLELGDSALYFCASSARGQAGGETQYFGPGTRLLVL.

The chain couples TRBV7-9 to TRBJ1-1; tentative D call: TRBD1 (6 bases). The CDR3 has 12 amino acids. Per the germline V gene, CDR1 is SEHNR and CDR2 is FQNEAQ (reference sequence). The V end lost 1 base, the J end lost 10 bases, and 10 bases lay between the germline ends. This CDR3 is CASSLEGVGAFF. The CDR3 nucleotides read TGTGCCAGCAGCTTAGAGGGGGTAGGAGCTTTCTTT.

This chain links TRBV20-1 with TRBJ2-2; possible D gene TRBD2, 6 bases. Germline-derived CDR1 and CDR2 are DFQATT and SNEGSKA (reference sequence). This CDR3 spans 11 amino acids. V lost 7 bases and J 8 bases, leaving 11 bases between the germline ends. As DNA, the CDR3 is TGCAGTGTGGAGGGAGCGGGGGAGCTGTTTTTT. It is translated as CSVEGAGELFF.

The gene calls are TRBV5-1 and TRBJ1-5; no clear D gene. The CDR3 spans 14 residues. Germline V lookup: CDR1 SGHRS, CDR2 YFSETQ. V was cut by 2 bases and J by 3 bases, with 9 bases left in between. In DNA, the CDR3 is TGCGCCAGCAGCTTAGGCCAGGACAATCAGCCCCAGCATTTT. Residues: CASSLGQDNQPQHF.

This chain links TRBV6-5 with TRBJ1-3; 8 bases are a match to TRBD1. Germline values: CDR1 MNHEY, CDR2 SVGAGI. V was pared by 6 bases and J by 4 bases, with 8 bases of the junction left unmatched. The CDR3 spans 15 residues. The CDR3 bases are TGTGCCAGCAGCCTTCAGGGGGCTGGCGGAAACACCATATATTTT. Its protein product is CASSLQGAGGNTIYF.

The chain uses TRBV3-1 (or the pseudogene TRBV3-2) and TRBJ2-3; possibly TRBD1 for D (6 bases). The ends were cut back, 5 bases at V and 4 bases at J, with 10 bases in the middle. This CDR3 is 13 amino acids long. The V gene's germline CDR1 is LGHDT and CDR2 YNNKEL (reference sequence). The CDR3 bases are TGTGCCAGCAGCAGCAGGGGTTCAGATACGCAGTATTTT. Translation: CASSSRGSDTQYF.

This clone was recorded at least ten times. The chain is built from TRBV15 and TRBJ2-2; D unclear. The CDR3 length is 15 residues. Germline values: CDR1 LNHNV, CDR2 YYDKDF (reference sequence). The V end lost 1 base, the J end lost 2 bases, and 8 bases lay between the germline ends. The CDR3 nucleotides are TGTGCCACCAGCAGAGGTCAGGTCAACACCGGGGAGCTGTTTTTT. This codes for CATSRGQVNTGELFF.

The CDR3 here is CATSQGYGYTF. CDR3 nucleotides: TGTGCCACCAGTCAGGGGTATGGCTACACCTTC. The chain carries TRBV24-1 and TRBJ1-2; TRBD1 is a possible D gene (6 bases). The germline V gene encodes CDR1 KGHDR and CDR2 SFDVKD. The ends were cut back, 6 bases at V and 5 bases at J, with 6 bases in the middle. This CDR3 is built from 11 residues.

CDR3 in amino acids: CASSQVSSYEQYF. CDR3 in DNA: TGCGCCAGCAGCCAAGTCAGTTCCTACGAGCAGTACTTC. This sequence joins TRBV4-1 and TRBJ2-7; D is ambiguous. Germline V lookup: CDR1 MGHRA, CDR2 YSYEKL. There are 13 residues in the CDR3. Deletions cut 1 base from V and 1 base from J, with 5 bases between.

CDR3 in amino acids: CASSLVQGADSPLHF. Written as DNA, the CDR3 is TGTGCCAGCAGCTTAGTGCAGGGGGCCGATTCACCCCTCCACTTT. V and J are TRBV7-8 and TRBJ1-6; 8 nucleotides align to TRBD1. Trimming removed 1 base from V and 8 bases from J; junction bases left unmatched: 4. CDR3 length: 15 amino acids. Per the germline V gene, CDR1 is SGHVS and CDR2 is FQNEAQ. Full variable domain (remainder filled in from reference TRBV7-8 and TRBJ1-6): GAGVSQSPRYKVAKRGQDVALRCDPISGHVSLFWYQQALGQGPEFLTYFQNEAQLDKSGLPSDRFFAERPEGSVSTLKIQRTQQEDSAVYLCASSLVQGADSPLHFGNGTRLTVT.

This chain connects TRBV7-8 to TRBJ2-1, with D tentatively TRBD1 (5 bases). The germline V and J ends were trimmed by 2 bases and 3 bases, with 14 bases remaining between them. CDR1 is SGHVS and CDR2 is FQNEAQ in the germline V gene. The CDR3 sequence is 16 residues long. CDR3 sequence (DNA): TGTGCCAGCAGCTTAAGGGCCCAGGGCCTCTACAATGAGCAGTTCTTC. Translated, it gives CASSLRAQGLYNEQFF. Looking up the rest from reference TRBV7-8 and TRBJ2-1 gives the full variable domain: GAGVSQSPRYKVAKRGQDVALRCDPISGHVSLFWYQQALGQGPEFLTYFQNEAQLDKSGLPSDRFFAERPEGSVSTLKIQRTQQEDSAVYLCASSLRAQGLYNEQFFGPGTRLTVL.

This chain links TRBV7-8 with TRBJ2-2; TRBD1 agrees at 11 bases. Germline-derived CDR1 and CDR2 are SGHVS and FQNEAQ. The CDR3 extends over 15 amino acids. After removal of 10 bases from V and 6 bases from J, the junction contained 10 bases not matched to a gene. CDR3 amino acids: CATVRTGGLAGELFF. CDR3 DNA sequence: TGTGCCACCGTAAGGACAGGGGGCCTGGCCGGGGAGCTGTTTTTT.